This entry concerns a single TCR beta chain. Its antigen is undetermined. The data derive from a study of CXCR3-negative and CXCR3-positive naive CD8 T cells. Naive CD8+ T cells displayed a CD45RO-CCR7+CD27+CD95- phenotype. TRB cDNA was prepared as libraries by UMI-labeled 5' RACE. Following a re-call of the 5' RACE reads, TCRdb has one entry per CDR3 protein and lacks DNA. Seen in this sample are over 55,000 distinct CDR3 sequences; the ten most common clones hold 0.53%. The CDR3 has 13 residues. The germline V gene has CDR1 SNHLY and CDR2 FYNNEI. General study findings and limits: With respect to TRBV-TRBJ usage, naive CXCR3-negative and CXCR3-positive cells were similar; memory differed. CXCR3-positive naive cells carried more hydrophobic TRB CDR3s than CXCR3-negative naive cells did.

The chain recombines TRBV2 with TRBJ2-1; TCRdb lists TRBD2, though no DNA is available to test this call. The clonotype comes from a human donor in good health. Some clones in this sample may be carry-over from other donors' samples. Sequencing used naive CXCR3+ CD8+ T cells from blood. As to subset: CD45RO-CCR7+CD27+CD95- naive CD8+ T cells expressing CXCR3 (TNR3+). CDR3 region: CAILSGFYNEQFF.